The 32 T cell receptor beta chains below were found in one sample sequenced in a study of cytomegalovirus exposure and HLA in healthy donors. TCRdb's copy holds only in-frame clones and misses some; the assay was immunoSEQ multiplex PCR. The table has about 74,000 clones, 94% seen once; the top ten hold around 1.9%. Sequenced: PBMCs. The receptor source for this set is a young woman in good health and CMV-seropositive.

V gene TRBV6-1 combines with J gene TRBJ2-3, with 9 bases aligning to TRBD2. This CDR3 region has 15 residues. Trimming cost V 3 bases and J 5 bases; bases outside gene matches: 6. The V gene's germline CDR1 is MNHNS and CDR2 SASEGT. The CDR3 protein is CASSEKAGGGDTQYF. The CDR3 nucleotides read TGTGCCAGCAGTGAGAAAGCGGGAGGAGGAGATACGCAGTATTTT.

In its sample, this clone was seen once. The chain recombines TRBV5-5 with TRBJ2-1, with 7 bases matching TRBD2. CDR1 and CDR2 from the germline V gene are SGHKS and YYEKEE (reference sequence). V lost 6 bases to trimming and J lost 0 bases; unmatched junction nucleotides: 9. The CDR3 covers 16 residues. As DNA, the CDR3 is TGTGCCAGCACTATAAGACGGGGGGTCTCCTACAATGAGCAGTTCTTC. The encoded protein is CASTIRRGVSYNEQFF.

The V and J genes are TRBV9 and TRBJ2-2; D is ambiguous. CDR1 is SGDLS and CDR2 is YYNGEE in the germline V gene. The length of the CDR3 is 14 residues. The ends were cut back, 0 bases at V and 6 bases at J, with 9 bases in the middle. Here the CDR3 reads CASSVVVAAGELFF. For the CDR3, the DNA is TGTGCCAGCAGCGTAGTGGTGGCCGCCGGGGAGCTGTTTTTT.

The chain couples TRBV9 to TRBJ2-4; 10 bases map to TRBD1. Germline V CDR1 and CDR2: SGDLS, YYNGEE. The CDR3 loop spans 17 amino acids. The V segment lost 3 bases and the J segment 8 bases; nucleotides outside the gene matches: 14. The CDR3 nucleotides read TGTGCCAGCAGCGGGAGACAGGGGGCGAGGCGTAAACACATTCAGTACTTC. Residues: CASSGRQGARRKHIQYF.

This clone is a singleton in its sample. The chain has TRBV5-6 and TRBJ2-7; 13 positions agree with TRBD2. Looked up from germline, CDR1 is SGHDT and CDR2 is YYEEEE. The V gene end was trimmed by 4 bases and the J gene end by 4 bases; junction bases not matched to a gene: 11. The CDR3 spans 17 residues. CDR3 residues: CASSQTGLAGVGYEQYF. The CDR3 DNA follows: TGTGCCAGCAGCCAAACCGGACTAGCGGGAGTAGGATACGAGCAGTACTTC.

This chain uses TRBV30 with TRBJ2-3, with D uncertain. The CDR3 covers 14 residues. Per the germline V gene, CDR1 is GTSNPN and CDR2 is SVGIG (reference sequence). V lost 1 base and J lost 0, with 8 bases in between. The CDR3 DNA reads as TGTGCCTGGAGTGCCGGTACCAGCACAGATACGCAGTATTTT. Protein product: CAWSAGTSTDTQYF.

The rearrangement uses TRBV5-5 and TRBJ2-7; TRBD1 might be the D (6 bases). Germline V gene lookup returns CDR1 SGHKS and CDR2 YYEKEE (reference sequence). Trimming shortened V by 1 base and J by 4 bases, and 9 bases separated the two germline ends. There are 13 residues in the CDR3. The CDR3 loop reads CASSLPGEYEQYF. CDR3 sequence (DNA): TGTGCCAGCAGCTTGCCAGGGGAGTACGAGCAGTACTTC.

This rearrangement joins TRBV5-1 to TRBJ2-2, with D tentatively TRBD1 (6 bases). Germline loops: CDR1 SGHRS, CDR2 YFSETQ. This CDR3 has 15 residues. V was trimmed by 0 bases and J by 5 bases, leaving 11 bases between them. The CDR3 loop is CASSLAAGVTGELFF. The CDR3 DNA is TGCGCCAGCAGCTTGGCGGCAGGGGTGACCGGGGAGCTGTTTTTT.

The chain links TRBV2 to TRBJ1-1; the D gene is possibly TRBD1 (5 bases). Trimming took 2 bases from V and 11 from J, leaving 21 bases between them. Germline lookup yields CDR1 SNHLY and CDR2 FYNNEI. CDR3 length equals 15 residues. In DNA form, the CDR3 reads TGTGCCAGCAGTGAATGGGCCGGAGGTTCGGGGGTGGCTTTCTTT. Its protein product is CASSEWAGGSGVAFF.

The rearrangement links TRBV2 to TRBJ2-2; D is undetermined. This CDR3 contains 14 residues. V lost 6 bases and J 2 bases, leaving 10 bases between the germline ends. Germline CDR1 and CDR2: SNHLY and FYNNEI. CDR3 residues: CASSYDLNTGELFF. CDR3 sequence (DNA): TGTGCCAGCAGCTACGACTTAAACACCGGGGAGCTGTTTTTT.

This clone has just a few counts. V usage is TRBV19 and J usage is TRBJ1-2; D unresolved. V lost 4 bases and J 2 bases, leaving 8 bases between the germline ends. CDR3 length: 13 amino acids. Germline V gives CDR1 LNHDA, CDR2 SQIVND (reference sequence). The CDR3 nucleotides are TGTGCCAGTAGTAACGACGGGAACTATGGCTACACCTTC. Amino acid sequence: CASSNDGNYGYTF. The full variable domain, with the rest looked up from reference TRBV19 and TRBJ1-2, is DGGITQSPKYLFRKEGQNVTLSCEQNLNHDAMYWYRQDPGQGLRLIYYSQIVNDFQKGDIAEGYSVSREKKESFPLTVTSAQKNPTAFYLCASSNDGNYGYTFGSGTRLTVV.

This sequence joins TRBV5-1 and TRBJ1-4; D unresolved. This CDR3 comprises 12 residues. The ends were cut back, 4 bases at V and 6 bases at J, with 7 bases in the middle. Per the germline V gene, CDR1 is SGHRS and CDR2 is YFSETQ. CDR3: CASSREDEKLFF. The CDR3 nucleotides read TGCGCCAGCAGCCGCGAGGATGAAAAACTGTTTTTT.

The genes are TRBV18 and TRBJ1-5; perhaps TRBD1 as D (5 bases). The CDR3 covers 14 residues. The V gene's germline CDR1 is KGHSH and CDR2 LQKENI. Trimming stripped 6 bases from V and 2 bases from J, with 11 bases between. CDR3 residues: CASSEWGGNQPQHF. DNA of the CDR3: TGTGCCAGCTCCGAGTGGGGGGGCAATCAGCCCCAGCATTTT.

The chain links TRBV29-1 to TRBJ2-3; 10 bases agree with TRBD1. The CDR3 is 17 amino acids. Trimming removed 6 bases from V and 2 bases from J; junction bases left unmatched: 14. Germline CDR1 reads SQVTM; CDR2 reads ANQGSEA. CDR3 sequence: CSVAPTPGQGFTDTQYF. CDR3 coding DNA: TGCAGCGTCGCCCCGACTCCGGGACAGGGGTTCACAGATACGCAGTATTTT.

V and J are TRBV27 and TRBJ1-2, with D tentatively TRBD1 (5 bases). CDR1 is MNHEY, CDR2 SMNVEV, per germline (reference sequence). The length of the CDR3 is 14 residues. V dropped 8 bases and J dropped 2 bases, with 15 bases sitting between them. This chain's CDR3 is CASWTAKGNYGYTF. Here the CDR3 DNA reads TGTGCCAGCTGGACCGCAAAGGGGAACTATGGCTACACCTTC.

This chain links TRBV11-2 with TRBJ2-1; D is ambiguous. Germline CDR1 SGHAT, CDR2 FQNNGV. The CDR3 contains 12 residues. V was clipped by 5 bases and J by 6 bases, with 8 bases between them. The CDR3 loop reads CASSITTNEQFF. CDR3 sequence (DNA): TGTGCCAGCAGCATAACTACCAATGAGCAGTTCTTC.

The chain is built from TRBV2 and TRBJ2-1, with D tentatively TRBD2 (5 bases). The V end lost 2 bases, the J end lost 7 bases, and 12 bases lay between the germline ends. In germline, CDR1 is SNHLY, CDR2 FYNNEI. This CDR3 has 14 residues. CDR3 protein: CASSELASKNEQFF. In DNA, the CDR3 is TGTGCCAGCAGTGAACTGGCTAGCAAGAATGAGCAGTTCTTC.

This chain uses TRBV6-1 with TRBJ2-6; 10 bases line up with TRBD1. Germline-derived CDR1 and CDR2 are MNHNS and SASEGT. This CDR3 comprises 17 residues. Unmatched junction bases numbered 10, after V lost 2 bases and J lost 9 bases. CDR3 in DNA: TGTGCCAGCAGTGAAAGTGGGACAGGGGCCGTTCGCAACGTCCTGACTTTC. Amino acids: CASSESGTGAVRNVLTF.

The rearrangement joins TRBV4-1 to TRBJ1-5, with 8 bases that match TRBD1. V was clipped by 1 base and J by 8 bases; unmatched bases: 7. The CDR3 sequence is 15 residues long. The germline V gene encodes CDR1 MGHRA and CDR2 YSYEKL. The CDR3 here is CASSQVGTGSEPQHF. CDR3 bases: TGCGCCAGCAGCCAAGTAGGGACAGGCTCTGAGCCCCAGCATTTT.

A single count supports this clone. The chain recombines TRBV7-9 with TRBJ1-1; TRBD1 matches at 8 bases. The V and J ends lost 5 bases and 11 bases, in that order; junction bases with no gene match: 4. The CDR3 sequence is 11 residues long. The germline CDR1 and CDR2 sequences are SEHNR and FQNEAQ (reference sequence). CDR3: CASSPGGAAFF. The CDR3 DNA reads as TGTGCCAGCAGCCCAGGGGGCGCGGCTTTCTTT.

This clone was observed once. This rearrangement joins TRBV18 to TRBJ2-1, with 14 nucleotides matching TRBD2. CDR1 and CDR2 (germline): KGHSH, LQKENI. This CDR3 is built from 16 residues. V shed 4 bases and J 5 bases; nucleotides not matched to a gene: 4. The CDR3, as DNA: TGTGCCAGCTCACAGGGACTAGCGGGAGTAAACAATGAGCAGTTCTTC. This translates into CASSQGLAGVNNEQFF.

This clone was observed once. The genes are TRBV30 and TRBJ1-2, with D possibly matching TRBD1 (5 bases). CDR3 length: 12 residues. Germline CDR1 reads GTSNPN; CDR2 reads SVGIG (reference sequence). V gave up 2 bases and J gave up 8 bases, with 12 bases separating them. CDR3 loop: CAWSPGFIGYTF. The CDR3 DNA sequence: TGTGCCTGGAGTCCAGGGTTTATAGGCTACACCTTC.

The CDR3 DNA is TGTGCCAGCAGCCAAGGGGCCCAAGGAACCGGGGAGCTGTTTTTT. Encoded protein: CASSQGAQGTGELFF. This chain joins TRBV4-2 and TRBJ2-2, with D hard to call. CDR1 and CDR2 from the germline V gene are LGHNA and YNFKEQ. The CDR3 consists of 15 residues. Trimming stripped 1 base from V and 5 bases from J, with 11 bases between.

V gene TRBV7-3 combines with J gene TRBJ2-1, with 12 bases fitting TRBD2. Germline V gene data show CDR1 as SGHTA and CDR2 as FQGTGA. After removal of 5 bases from V and 0 bases from J, the junction contained 2 bases not matched to a gene. The CDR3 covers 16 residues. CDR3 coding DNA: TGTGCCAGCAGCCCGACTAGCGGGAGCTCCTACAATGAGCAGTTCTTC. The encoded protein is CASSPTSGSSYNEQFF.

The CDR3, as DNA: TGTGCCAGCAGCGCTCTAGCGGGAGGGAGCACAGATACGCAGTATTTT. The encoded protein is CASSALAGGSTDTQYF. This sequence joins TRBV7-3 and TRBJ2-3; 12 nucleotides line up with TRBD2. The CDR3 loop spans 16 amino acids. The V gene end was trimmed by 5 bases and the J gene end by 0 bases; junction bases not matched to a gene: 3. CDR1 is SGHTA, CDR2 FQGTGA, per germline.

The gene calls are TRBV6-5 and TRBJ1-5, with 7 bases aligning to TRBD1. The CDR3 has 13 amino acids. The germline V gene has CDR1 MNHEY and CDR2 SVGAGI. V gave up 5 bases and J gave up 4 bases; unmatched junction bases: 2. The CDR3 sequence: CASSQDRNQPQHF. In nucleotides, the CDR3 is TGTGCCAGCAGTCAGGACAGGAATCAGCCCCAGCATTTT.

V usage is TRBV30 and J usage is TRBJ1-5, with D perhaps matching TRBD1 (5 bases). Trimming pared 4 bases from V and 7 bases from J, leaving 14 bases between. This CDR3 comprises 13 residues. Germline V gene data show CDR1 as GTSNPN and CDR2 as SVGIG (reference sequence). The CDR3 loop is CAWTPGGEQPQHF. CDR3 DNA sequence: TGTGCCTGGACCCCTGGGGGGGAACAGCCCCAGCATTTT.

The chain couples TRBV29-1 to TRBJ2-4; 9 bases line up with TRBD2. After removal of 6 bases from V and 3 bases from J, the junction contained 9 bases not matched to a gene. CDR3 length equals 15 residues. CDR1 and CDR2 (germline): SQVTM, ANQGSEA. The chain's CDR3 is CSVPGLARGKNIQYF. The CDR3 DNA sequence: TGCAGCGTACCGGGACTAGCTCGCGGCAAAAACATTCAGTACTTC.

This clone was seen a single time. V gene TRBV7-2 combines with J gene TRBJ1-5; 7 positions agree with TRBD1. After removal of 5 bases from V and 4 bases from J, the junction contained 17 bases not matched to a gene. The CDR3 runs to 18 residues. Germline values: CDR1 SGHTA, CDR2 FQGNSA. The CDR3 here is CASSTDPPGGWRNQPQHF. The CDR3 DNA is TGTGCCAGCAGCACCGACCCTCCAGGGGGTTGGCGGAATCAGCCCCAGCATTTT.

In this sample, this clone turned up once. J is TRBJ1-6 and V is TRBV27, with 10 positions matching TRBD1. The length of the CDR3 is 20 residues. CDR1 is MNHEY, CDR2 SMNVEV, per germline (reference sequence). With 2 bases clipped from V and 7 bases from J, the junction kept 17 bases outside the gene matches. CDR3 sequence reads: CASSLGGVTRDRGRNSPLHF. CDR3 DNA sequence: TGTGCCAGCAGTTTAGGGGGGGTTACCCGAGACAGGGGGCGGAATTCACCCCTCCACTTT.

This chain uses TRBV11-3 with TRBJ1-6; D remains unclear. The V gene's germline CDR1 is SGHNT and CDR2 YENEEA. V was clipped by 1 base and J by 1 base, with 8 bases between them. The CDR3 totals 16 residues. This CDR3 is CASSLGPGSYNSPLHF. CDR3 in DNA: TGTGCCAGCAGCTTAGGTCCGGGATCCTATAATTCACCCCTCCACTTT. Full variable domain (outside the CDR3, taken from reference TRBV11-3 and TRBJ1-6): EAGVVQSPRYKIIEKKQPVAFWCNPISGHNTLYWYLQNLGQGPELLIRYENEEAVDDSQLPKDRFSAERLKGVDSTLKIQPAELGDSAVYLCASSLGPGSYNSPLHFGNGTRLTVT.

The sample holds one count of this clone. This chain joins TRBV30 and TRBJ2-4, with a weak D call TRBD1 (5 bases). This CDR3 spans 13 amino acids. Germline V CDR1 and CDR2: GTSNPN, SVGIG (reference sequence). Trimming shortened V by 6 bases and J by 1 base, and 10 bases separated the two germline ends. CDR3: CACTGGAKNIQYF. The CDR3 nucleotides read TGTGCCTGTACAGGTGGGGCCAAAAACATTCAGTACTTC.